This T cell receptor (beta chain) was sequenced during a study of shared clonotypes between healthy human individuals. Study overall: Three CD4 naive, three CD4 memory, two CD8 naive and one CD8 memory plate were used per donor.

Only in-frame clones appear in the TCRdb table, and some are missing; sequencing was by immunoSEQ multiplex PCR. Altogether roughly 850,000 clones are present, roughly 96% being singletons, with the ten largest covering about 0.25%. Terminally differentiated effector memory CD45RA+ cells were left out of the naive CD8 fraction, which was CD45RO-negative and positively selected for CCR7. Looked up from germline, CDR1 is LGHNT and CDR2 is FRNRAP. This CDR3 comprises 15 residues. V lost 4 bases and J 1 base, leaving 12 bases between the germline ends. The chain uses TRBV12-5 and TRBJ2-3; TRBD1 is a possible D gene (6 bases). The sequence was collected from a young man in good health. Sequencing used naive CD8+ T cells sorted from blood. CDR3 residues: CASGWGRGGTDTQYF. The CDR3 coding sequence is TGTGCTAGTGGTTGGGGCAGGGGCGGCACAGATACGCAGTATTTT. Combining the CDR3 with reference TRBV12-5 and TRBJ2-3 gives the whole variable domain DARVTQTPRHKVTEMGQEVTMRCQPILGHNTVFWYRQTMMQGLELLAYFRNRAPLDDSGMPKDRFSAEMPDATLATLKIQPSEPRDSAVYFCASGWGRGGTDTQYFGPGTRLTVL.